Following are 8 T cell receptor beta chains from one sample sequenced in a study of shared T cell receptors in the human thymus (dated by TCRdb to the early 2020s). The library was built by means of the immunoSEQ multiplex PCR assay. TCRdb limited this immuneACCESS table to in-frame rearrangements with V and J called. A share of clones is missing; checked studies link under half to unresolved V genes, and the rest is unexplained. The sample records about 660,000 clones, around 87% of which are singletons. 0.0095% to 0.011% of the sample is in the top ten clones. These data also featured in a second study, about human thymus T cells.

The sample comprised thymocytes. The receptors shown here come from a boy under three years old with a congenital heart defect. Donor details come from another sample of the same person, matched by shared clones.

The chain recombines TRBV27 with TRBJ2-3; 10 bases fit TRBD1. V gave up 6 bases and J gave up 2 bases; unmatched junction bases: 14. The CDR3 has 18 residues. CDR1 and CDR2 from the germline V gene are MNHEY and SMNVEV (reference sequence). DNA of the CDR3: TGTGCCAGCAGACCGGGACAGGGGTTAAAGTCTCTCACAGATACGCAGTATTTT. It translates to CASRPGQGLKSLTDTQYF.

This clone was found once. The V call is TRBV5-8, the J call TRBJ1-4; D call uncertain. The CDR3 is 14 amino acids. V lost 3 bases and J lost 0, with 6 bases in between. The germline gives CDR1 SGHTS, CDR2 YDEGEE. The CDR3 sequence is CASSSRTTNEKLFF. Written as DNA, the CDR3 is TGTGCCAGCAGCTCCAGGACAACTAATGAAAAACTGTTTTTT.

The CDR3 protein is CATRAGSGNTIYF. The DNA for the CDR3 is TGTGCCACGCGGGCGGGGTCTGGAAACACCATATATTTT. The gene calls are TRBV15 and TRBJ1-3; D unresolved. The CDR3 is made up of 13 amino acids. Trimming removed 9 bases from V and 1 base from J, with 10 bases in between. Germline CDR1 is LNHNV and CDR2 is YYDKDF (reference sequence).

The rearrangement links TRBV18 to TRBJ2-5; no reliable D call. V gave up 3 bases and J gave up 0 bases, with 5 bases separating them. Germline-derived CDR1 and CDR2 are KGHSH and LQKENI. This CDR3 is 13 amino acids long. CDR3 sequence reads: CASSPGYQETQYF. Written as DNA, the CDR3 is TGTGCCAGCTCACCCGGGTACCAAGAGACCCAGTACTTC.

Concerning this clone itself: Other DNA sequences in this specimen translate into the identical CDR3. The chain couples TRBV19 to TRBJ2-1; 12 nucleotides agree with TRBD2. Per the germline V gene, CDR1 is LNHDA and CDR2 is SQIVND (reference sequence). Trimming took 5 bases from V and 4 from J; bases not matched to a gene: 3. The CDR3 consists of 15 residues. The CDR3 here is CASSLAGGSYNEQFF. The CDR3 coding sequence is TGTGCCAGTAGTCTAGCGGGAGGGTCTTACAATGAGCAGTTCTTC.

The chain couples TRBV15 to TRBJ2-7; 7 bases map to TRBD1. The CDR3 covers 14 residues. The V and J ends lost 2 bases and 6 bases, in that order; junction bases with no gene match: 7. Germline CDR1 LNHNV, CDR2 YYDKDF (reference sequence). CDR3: CATSRSGQVGEQYF. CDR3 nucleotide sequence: TGTGCCACCAGCAGATCTGGACAGGTTGGCGAGCAGTACTTC.

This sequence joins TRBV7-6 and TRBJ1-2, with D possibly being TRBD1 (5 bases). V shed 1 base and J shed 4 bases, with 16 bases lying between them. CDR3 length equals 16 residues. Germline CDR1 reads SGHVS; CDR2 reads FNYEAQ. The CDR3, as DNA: TGTGCCAGCAGCTTAGGTACGGACAAGACAGTCTATGGCTACACCTTC. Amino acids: CASSLGTDKTVYGYTF.

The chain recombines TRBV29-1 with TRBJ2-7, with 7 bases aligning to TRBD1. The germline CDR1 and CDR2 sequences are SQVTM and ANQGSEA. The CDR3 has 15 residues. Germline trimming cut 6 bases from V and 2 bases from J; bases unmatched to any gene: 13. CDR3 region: CSVQRPGQKTYEQYF. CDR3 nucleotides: TGCAGCGTCCAAAGACCGGGACAGAAGACCTACGAGCAGTACTTC.